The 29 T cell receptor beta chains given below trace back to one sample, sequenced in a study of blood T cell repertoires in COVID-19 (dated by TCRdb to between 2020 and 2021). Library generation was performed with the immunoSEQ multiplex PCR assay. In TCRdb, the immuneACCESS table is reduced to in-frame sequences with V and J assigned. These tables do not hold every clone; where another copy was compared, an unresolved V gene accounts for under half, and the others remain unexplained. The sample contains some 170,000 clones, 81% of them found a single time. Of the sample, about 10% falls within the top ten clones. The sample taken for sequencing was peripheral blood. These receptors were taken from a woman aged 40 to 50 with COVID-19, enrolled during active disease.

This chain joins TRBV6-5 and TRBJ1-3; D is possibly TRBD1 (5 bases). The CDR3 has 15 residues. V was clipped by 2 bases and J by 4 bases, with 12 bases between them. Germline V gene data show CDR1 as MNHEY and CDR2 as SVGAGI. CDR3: CASSYEGQVGNTIYF. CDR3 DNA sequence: TGTGCCAGCAGTTACGAAGGACAAGTCGGAAACACCATATATTTT.

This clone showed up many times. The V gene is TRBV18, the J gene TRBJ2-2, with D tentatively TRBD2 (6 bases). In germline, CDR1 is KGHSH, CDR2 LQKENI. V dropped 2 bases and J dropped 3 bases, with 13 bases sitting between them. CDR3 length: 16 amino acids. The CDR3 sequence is CASSPNPGVDTGELFF. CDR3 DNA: TGTGCCAGCTCACCAAATCCGGGAGTGGACACCGGGGAGCTGTTTTTT.

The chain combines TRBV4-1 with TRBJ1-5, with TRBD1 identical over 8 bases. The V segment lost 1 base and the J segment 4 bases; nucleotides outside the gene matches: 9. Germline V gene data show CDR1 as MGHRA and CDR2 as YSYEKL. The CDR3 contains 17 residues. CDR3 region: CASSQVWDWTGNQPQHF. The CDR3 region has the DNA TGCGCCAGCAGCCAAGTTTGGGATTGGACAGGGAATCAGCCCCAGCATTTT.

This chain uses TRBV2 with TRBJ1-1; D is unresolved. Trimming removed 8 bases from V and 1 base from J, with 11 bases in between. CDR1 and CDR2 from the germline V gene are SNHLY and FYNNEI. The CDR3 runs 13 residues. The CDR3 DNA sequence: TGTGCCAGCCACACCTCGGGGAACACTGAAGCTTTCTTT. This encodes CASHTSGNTEAFF.

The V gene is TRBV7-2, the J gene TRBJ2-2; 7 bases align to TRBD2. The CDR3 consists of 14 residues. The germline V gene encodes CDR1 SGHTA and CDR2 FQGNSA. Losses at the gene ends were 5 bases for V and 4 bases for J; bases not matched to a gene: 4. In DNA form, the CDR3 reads TGTGCCAGCAGCCCACCTAGCGGCACCGGGGAGCTGTTTTTT. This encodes CASSPPSGTGELFF. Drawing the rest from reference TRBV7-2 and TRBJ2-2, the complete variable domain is GAGVSQSPSNKVTEKGKDVELRCDPISGHTALYWYRQSLGQGLEFLIYFQGNSAPDKSGLPSDRFSAERTGGSVSTLTIQRTQQEDSAVYLCASSPPSGTGELFFGEGSRLTVL.

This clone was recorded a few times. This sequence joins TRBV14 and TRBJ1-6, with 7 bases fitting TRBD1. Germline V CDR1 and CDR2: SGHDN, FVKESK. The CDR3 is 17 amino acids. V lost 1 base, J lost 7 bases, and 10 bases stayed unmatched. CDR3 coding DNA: TGTGCCAGCAGCCAAGGTCAAGGGGGCCGAGTAAATTCACCCCTCCACTTT. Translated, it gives CASSQGQGGRVNSPLHF.

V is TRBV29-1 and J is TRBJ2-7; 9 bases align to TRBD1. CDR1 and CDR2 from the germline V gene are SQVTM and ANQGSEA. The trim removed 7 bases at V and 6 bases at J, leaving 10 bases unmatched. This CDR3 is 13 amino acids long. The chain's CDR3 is CSGGTGTGSEQYF. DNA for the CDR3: TGCAGCGGTGGGACAGGGACAGGGAGCGAGCAGTACTTC.

The CDR3 region is CARSGQQDTEAFF. The CDR3 DNA reads TGTGCCAGGTCGGGACAGCAAGACACTGAAGCTTTCTTT. This chain uses TRBV2 with TRBJ1-1; 7 nucleotides match TRBD1. Germline V gene data show CDR1 as SNHLY and CDR2 as FYNNEI. Trimming removed 9 bases from V and 3 bases from J; junction bases left unmatched: 7. This CDR3 is 13 amino acids long. Based on the CDR3 plus reference TRBV2 and TRBJ1-1, the full variable domain is EPEVTQTPSHQVTQMGQEVILRCVPISNHLYFYWYRQILGQKVEFLVSFYNNEISEKSEIFDDQFSVERPDGSNFTLKIRSTKLEDSAMYFCARSGQQDTEAFFGQGTRLTVV.

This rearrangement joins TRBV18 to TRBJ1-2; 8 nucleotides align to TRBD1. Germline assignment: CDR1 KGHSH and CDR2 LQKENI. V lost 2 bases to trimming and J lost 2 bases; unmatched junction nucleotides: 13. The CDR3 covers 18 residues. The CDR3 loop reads CASSPFLSEGQDNYGYTF. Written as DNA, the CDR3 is TGTGCCAGCTCACCATTTCTTAGTGAGGGACAGGACAACTATGGCTACACCTTC.

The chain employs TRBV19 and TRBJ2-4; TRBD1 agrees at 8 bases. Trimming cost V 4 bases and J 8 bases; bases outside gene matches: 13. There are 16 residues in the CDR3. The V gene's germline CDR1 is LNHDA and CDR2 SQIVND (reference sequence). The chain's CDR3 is CASSKQAGGAGDIQYF. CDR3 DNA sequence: TGTGCCAGTAGTAAACAAGCAGGGGGCGCTGGGGACATTCAGTACTTC.

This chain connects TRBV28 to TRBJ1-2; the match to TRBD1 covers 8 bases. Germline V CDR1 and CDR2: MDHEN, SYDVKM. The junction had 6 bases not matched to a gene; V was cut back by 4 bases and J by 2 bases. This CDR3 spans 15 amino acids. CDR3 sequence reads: CASSYVGQANYGYTF. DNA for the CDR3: TGTGCCAGCAGTTATGTGGGACAGGCGAACTATGGCTACACCTTC.

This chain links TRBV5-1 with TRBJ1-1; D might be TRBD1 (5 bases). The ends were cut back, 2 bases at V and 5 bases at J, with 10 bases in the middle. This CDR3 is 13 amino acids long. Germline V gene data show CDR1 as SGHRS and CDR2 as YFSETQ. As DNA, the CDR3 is TGCGCCAGCAGCTTAAGGGGTAGAACTGAAGCTTTCTTT. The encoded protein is CASSLRGRTEAFF.

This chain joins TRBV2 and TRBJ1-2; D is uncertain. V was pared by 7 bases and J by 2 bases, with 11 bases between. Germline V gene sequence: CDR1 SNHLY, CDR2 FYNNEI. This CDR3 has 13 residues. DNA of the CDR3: TGTGCCAGCATGTCCCCGGGGAACTATGGCTACACCTTC. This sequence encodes CASMSPGNYGYTF.

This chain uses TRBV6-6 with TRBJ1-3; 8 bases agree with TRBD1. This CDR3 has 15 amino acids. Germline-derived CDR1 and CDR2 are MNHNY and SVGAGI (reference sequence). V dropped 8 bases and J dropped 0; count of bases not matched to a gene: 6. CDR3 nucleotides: TGTGCCAGCGGGGACAGGCTCCACTCTGGAAACACCATATATTTT. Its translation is CASGDRLHSGNTIYF.

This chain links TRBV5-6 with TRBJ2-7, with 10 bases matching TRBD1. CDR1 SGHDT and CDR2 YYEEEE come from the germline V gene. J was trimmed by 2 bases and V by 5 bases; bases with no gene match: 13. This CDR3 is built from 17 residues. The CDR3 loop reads CASRPGQGFFATYEQYF. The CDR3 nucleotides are TGTGCCAGCAGACCGGGACAGGGGTTTTTCGCGACCTACGAGCAGTACTTC. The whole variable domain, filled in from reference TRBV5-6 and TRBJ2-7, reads DAGVTQSPTHLIKTRGQQVTLRCSPKSGHDTVSWYQQALGQGPQFIFQYYEEEERQRGNFPDRFSGHQFPNYSSELNVNALLLGDSALYLCASRPGQGFFATYEQYFGPGTRLTVT.

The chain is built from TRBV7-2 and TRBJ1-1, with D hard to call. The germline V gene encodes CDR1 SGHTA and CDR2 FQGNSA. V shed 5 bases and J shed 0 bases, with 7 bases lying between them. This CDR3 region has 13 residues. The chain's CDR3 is CASSVNLNTEAFF. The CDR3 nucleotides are TGTGCCAGCAGCGTCAATTTGAACACTGAAGCTTTCTTT.

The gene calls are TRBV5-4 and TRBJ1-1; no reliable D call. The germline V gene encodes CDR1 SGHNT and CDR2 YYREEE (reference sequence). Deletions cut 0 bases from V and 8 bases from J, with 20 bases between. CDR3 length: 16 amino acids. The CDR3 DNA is TGTGCCAGCAGCTTGGGCTCTGGAGCAAAAGACTCCGAAGCTTTCTTT. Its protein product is CASSLGSGAKDSEAFF.

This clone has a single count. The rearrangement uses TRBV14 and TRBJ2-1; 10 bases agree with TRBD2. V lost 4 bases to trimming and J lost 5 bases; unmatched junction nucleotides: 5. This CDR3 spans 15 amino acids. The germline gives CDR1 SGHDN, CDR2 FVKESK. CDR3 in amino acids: CASSRSGRANNEQFF. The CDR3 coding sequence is TGTGCCAGCAGCCGGAGCGGGAGGGCAAACAATGAGCAGTTCTTC.

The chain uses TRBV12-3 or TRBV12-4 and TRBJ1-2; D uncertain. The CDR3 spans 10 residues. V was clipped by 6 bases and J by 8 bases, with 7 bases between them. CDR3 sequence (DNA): TGTGCCAGCAGCCGGAGGGGCTACACCTTC. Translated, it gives CASSRRGYTF.

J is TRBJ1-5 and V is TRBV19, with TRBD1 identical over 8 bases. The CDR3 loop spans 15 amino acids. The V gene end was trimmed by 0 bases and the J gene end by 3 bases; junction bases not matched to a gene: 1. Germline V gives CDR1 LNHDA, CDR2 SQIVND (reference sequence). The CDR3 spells CASSIEDRDNQPQHF. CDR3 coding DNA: TGTGCCAGTAGTATAGAGGACAGGGACAATCAGCCCCAGCATTTT.

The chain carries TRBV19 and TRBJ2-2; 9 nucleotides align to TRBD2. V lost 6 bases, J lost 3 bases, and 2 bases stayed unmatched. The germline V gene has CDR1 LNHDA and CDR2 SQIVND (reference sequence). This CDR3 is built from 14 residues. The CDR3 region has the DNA TGTGCCAGTAGGGGACTAGCTGACACCGGGGAGCTGTTTTTT. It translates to CASRGLADTGELFF. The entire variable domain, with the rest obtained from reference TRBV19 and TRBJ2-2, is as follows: DGGITQSPKYLFRKEGQNVTLSCEQNLNHDAMYWYRQDPGQGLRLIYYSQIVNDFQKGDIAEGYSVSREKKESFPLTVTSAQKNPTAFYLCASRGLADTGELFFGEGSRLTVL.

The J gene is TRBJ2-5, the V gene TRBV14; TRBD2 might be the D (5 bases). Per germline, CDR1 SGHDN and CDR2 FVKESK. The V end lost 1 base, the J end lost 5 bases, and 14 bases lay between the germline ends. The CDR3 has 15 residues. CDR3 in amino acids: CASSQVAPLGETQYF. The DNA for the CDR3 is TGTGCCAGCAGCCAAGTTGCCCCACTAGGGGAGACCCAGTACTTC.

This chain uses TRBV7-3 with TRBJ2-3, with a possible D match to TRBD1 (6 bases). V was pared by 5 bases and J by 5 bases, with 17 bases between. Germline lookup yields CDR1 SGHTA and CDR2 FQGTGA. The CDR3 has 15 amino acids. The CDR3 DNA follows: TGTGCCAGCAGCCCACAGGGAAATGGTGTAGATACGCAGTATTTT. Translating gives CASSPQGNGVDTQYF. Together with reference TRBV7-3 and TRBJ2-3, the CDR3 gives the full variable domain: GAGVSQTPSNKVTEKGKYVELRCDPISGHTALYWYRQSLGQGPEFLIYFQGTGAADDSGLPNDRFFAVRPEGSVSTLKIQRTERGDSAVYLCASSPQGNGVDTQYFGPGTRLTVL.

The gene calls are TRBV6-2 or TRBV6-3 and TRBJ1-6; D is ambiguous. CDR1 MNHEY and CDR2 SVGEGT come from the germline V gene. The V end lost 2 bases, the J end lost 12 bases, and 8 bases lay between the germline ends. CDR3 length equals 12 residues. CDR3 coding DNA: TGTGCCAGCAGTTACCCACTACTACCCCTCCACTTT. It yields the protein CASSYPLLPLHF.

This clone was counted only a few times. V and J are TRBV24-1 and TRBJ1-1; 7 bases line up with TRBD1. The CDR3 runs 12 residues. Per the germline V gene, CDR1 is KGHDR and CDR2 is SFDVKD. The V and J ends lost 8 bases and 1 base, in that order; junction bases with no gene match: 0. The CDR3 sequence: CATKGANTEAFF. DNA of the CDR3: TGTGCCACCAAGGGGGCGAACACTGAAGCTTTCTTT.

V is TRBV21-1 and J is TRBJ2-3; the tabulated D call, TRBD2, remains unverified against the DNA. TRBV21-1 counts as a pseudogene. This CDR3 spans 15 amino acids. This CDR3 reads CASSKGRGGTDTQYF. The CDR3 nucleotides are TGTGCCAGCAGCAAAGGAAGGGGGGGAACAGATACGCAGTATTTT.

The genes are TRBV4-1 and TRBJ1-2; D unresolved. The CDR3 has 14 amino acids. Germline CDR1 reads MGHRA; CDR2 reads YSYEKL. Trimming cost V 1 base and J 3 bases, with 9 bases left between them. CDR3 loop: CASSQVRRDYGYTF. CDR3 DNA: TGCGCCAGCAGCCAAGTTCGACGGGACTATGGCTACACCTTC.

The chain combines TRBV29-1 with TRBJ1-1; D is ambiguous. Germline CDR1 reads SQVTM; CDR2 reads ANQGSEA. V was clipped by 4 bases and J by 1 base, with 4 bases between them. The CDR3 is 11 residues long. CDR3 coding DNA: TGCAGCGTTGGACAGAACACTGAAGCTTTCTTT. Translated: CSVGQNTEAFF.

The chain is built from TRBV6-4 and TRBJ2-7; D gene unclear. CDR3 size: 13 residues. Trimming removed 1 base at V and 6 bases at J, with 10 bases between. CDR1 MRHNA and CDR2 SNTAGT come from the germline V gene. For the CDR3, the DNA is TGTGCCAGCAGTGACTTAGTCGGCGGCGAGCAGTACTTC. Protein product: CASSDLVGGEQYF.